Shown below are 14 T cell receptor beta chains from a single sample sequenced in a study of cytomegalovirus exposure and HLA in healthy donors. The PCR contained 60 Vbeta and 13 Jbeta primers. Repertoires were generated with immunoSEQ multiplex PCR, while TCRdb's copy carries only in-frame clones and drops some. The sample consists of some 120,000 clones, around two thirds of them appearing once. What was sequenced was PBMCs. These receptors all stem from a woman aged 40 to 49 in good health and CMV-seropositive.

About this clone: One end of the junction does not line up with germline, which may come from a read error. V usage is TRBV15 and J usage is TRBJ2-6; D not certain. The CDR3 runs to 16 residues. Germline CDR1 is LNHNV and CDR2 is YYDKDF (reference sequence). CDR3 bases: TGTGCCGCCAGCAGTCAATCGGGTGGTGGGGCCAACGTCCTGACTTTC. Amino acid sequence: CAASSQSGGGANVLTF.

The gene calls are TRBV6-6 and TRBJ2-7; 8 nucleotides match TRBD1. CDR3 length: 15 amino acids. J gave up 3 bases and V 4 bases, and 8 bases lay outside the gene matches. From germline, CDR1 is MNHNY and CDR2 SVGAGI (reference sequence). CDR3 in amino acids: CASSLGGTGYYEQYF. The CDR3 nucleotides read TGTGCCAGCAGTTTAGGGGGGACAGGTTACTACGAGCAGTACTTC.

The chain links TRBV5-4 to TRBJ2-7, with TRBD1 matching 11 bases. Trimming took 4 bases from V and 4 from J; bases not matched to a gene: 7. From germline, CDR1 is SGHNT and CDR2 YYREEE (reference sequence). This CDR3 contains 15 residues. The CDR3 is CASSPGQGAIYEQYF. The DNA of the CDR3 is TGTGCCAGCAGCCCAGGACAGGGGGCAATTTACGAGCAGTACTTC.

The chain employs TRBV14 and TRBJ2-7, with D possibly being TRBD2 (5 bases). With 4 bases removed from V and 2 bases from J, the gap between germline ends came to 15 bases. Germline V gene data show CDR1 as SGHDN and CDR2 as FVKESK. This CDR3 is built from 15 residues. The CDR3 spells CASSPSRVEPYEQYF. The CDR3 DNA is TGTGCCAGCAGCCCCTCGAGGGTAGAACCCTACGAGCAGTACTTC.

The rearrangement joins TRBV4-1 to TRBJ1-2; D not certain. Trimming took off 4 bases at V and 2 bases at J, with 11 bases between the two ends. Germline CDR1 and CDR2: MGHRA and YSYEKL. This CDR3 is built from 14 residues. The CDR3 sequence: CASSPVPSNYGYTF. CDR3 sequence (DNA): TGCGCCAGCAGCCCGGTTCCCTCCAACTATGGCTACACCTTC.

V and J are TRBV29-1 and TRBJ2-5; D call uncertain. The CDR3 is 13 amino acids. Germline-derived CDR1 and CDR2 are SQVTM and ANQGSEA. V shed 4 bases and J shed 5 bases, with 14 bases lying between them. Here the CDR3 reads CSVVLGGTETQYF. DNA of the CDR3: TGCAGCGTTGTCCTCGGCGGAACTGAGACCCAGTACTTC.

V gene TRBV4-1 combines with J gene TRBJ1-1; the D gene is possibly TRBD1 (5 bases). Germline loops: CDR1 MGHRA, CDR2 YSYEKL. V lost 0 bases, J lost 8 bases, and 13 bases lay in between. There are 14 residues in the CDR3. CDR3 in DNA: TGCGCCAGCAGCCAAGACGGACACAGTGGAGAAGCTTTCTTT. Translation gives CASSQDGHSGEAFF.

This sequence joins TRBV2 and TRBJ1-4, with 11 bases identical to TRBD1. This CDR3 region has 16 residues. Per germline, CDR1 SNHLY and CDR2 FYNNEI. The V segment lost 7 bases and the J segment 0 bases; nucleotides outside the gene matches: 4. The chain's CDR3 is CASNGQGAATNEKLFF. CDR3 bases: TGTGCCAGCAACGGACAGGGGGCGGCAACTAATGAAAAACTGTTTTTT.

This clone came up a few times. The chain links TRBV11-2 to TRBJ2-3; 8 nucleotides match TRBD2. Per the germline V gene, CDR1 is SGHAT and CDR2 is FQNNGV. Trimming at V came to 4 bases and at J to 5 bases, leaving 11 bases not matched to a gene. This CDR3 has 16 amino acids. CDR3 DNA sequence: TGTGCCAGCAGCTCCCAATTGAGCGGGAGTGGAGATACGCAGTATTTT. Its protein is CASSSQLSGSGDTQYF.

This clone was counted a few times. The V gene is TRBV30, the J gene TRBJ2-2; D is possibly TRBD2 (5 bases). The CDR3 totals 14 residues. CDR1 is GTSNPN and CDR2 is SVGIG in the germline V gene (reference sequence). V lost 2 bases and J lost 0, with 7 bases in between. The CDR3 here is CAWSRESNTGELFF. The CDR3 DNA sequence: TGTGCCTGGAGTCGGGAATCGAACACCGGGGAGCTGTTTTTT.

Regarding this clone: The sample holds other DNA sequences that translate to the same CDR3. Here the CDR3 reads CASSELQGVNEQYF. The CDR3 coding sequence is TGTGCCAGCAGTGAGCTACAGGGTGTCAACGAGCAGTACTTC. V usage is TRBV2 and J usage is TRBJ2-7; a possible D gene is TRBD1 (6 bases). Germline loops: CDR1 SNHLY, CDR2 FYNNEI. This CDR3 has 14 amino acids. The V gene lost 3 bases and the J gene lost 5 bases, with 14 bases spanning the gap.

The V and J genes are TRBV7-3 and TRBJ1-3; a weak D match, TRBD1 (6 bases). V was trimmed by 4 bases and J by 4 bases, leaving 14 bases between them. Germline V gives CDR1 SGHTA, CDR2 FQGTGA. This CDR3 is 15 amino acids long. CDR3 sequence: CASSSSGDAGNTIYF. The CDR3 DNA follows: TGTGCCAGCAGCTCATCAGGGGACGCCGGAAACACCATATATTTT.

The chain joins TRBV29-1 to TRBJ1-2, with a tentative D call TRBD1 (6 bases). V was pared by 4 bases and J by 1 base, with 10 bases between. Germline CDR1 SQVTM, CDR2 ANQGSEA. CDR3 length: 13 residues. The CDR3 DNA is TGCAGCGTTGCCCGGACAGATAACTATGGCTACACCTTC. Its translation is CSVARTDNYGYTF.

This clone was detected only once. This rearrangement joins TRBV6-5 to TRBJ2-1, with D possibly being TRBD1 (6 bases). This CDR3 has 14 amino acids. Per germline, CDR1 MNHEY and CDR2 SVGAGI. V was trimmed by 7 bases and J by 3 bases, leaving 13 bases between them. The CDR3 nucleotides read TGTGCCAGCAAGGCGGACAGAGGCTACAATGAGCAGTTCTTC. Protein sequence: CASKADRGYNEQFF.